What follows is one T cell receptor (beta chain) and its context. No antigen is known for it. There are 14 residues in the CDR3. V lost 4 bases and J 5 bases, leaving 13 bases between the germline ends. Germline-derived CDR1 and CDR2 are LNHDA and SQIVND (reference sequence). This sample is drawn from a study of beta chain features in type 1 diabetes. The wider study: There was similarity between patients and healthy donors in age, gender and cell yields. Analysis included around 99,000,000 sorted cells drawn from all samples. Study-wide results and limits: Insertion counts at VDJ junctions were lower in type 1 diabetes patients, who also showed more deletions there. Cells carrying high TCR expression could end up over-represented when cDNA is sequenced.

Expressed TCRB transcripts were sequenced, since all the RNA that had been isolated was reverse transcribed. Method: immunoSEQ multiplex PCR; TCRdb's copy keeps in-frame clones and lacks some. Here the sample spans about 350,000 clones, around a fifth being singletons. This TCR came from a woman younger than 30 in good health. Input material: naive CD4+ T cells from blood. The chain employs TRBV19 and TRBJ2-3; TRBD1 might be the D (6 bases). The CDR3 nucleotides are TGTGCCAGTAGTAAACAGGGTTCGGTAGATACGCAGTATTTT. Its translation is CASSKQGSVDTQYF.